The 27 T cell receptor beta chains below come from one sample, sequenced in a study of T cells in localized non-small cell lung cancer. The protocol was immunoSEQ multiplex PCR, while the TCRdb copy is restricted to in-frame clones and leaves out a portion. The data hold over 40,000 clones, with over 80% observed a single time. Specimen: peripheral blood mononuclear cells, collected before any cancer treatment. These receptors originate from a man aged 35 to 69 with stage III lung adenocarcinoma.

The chain is built from TRBV5-1 and TRBJ2-4, with D possibly matching TRBD1 (6 bases). This CDR3 region has 13 residues. Germline lookup yields CDR1 SGHRS and CDR2 YFSETQ. The ends were cut back, 4 bases at V and 7 bases at J, with 12 bases in the middle. CDR3 residues: CASSGGATNIQYF. Written as DNA, the CDR3 is TGCGCCAGCAGCGGGGGCGCCACGAACATTCAGTACTTC.

This chain links TRBV5-6 with TRBJ2-3; 10 bases line up with TRBD2. Trimming took 1 base from V and 6 from J; bases not matched to a gene: 14. Germline CDR1 reads SGHDT; CDR2 reads YYEEEE. The CDR3 has 18 amino acids. CDR3 coding DNA: TGTGCCAGCAGCTTGTTACTAGCGGGGACCGGGCTATCCGATACGCAGTATTTT. This sequence encodes CASSLLLAGTGLSDTQYF.

This chain links TRBV6-6 with TRBJ1-4, with 7 bases aligning to TRBD1. Germline V gene sequence: CDR1 MNHNY, CDR2 SVGAGI (reference sequence). The CDR3 is made up of 13 amino acids. V shed 6 bases and J 7 bases; nucleotides not matched to a gene: 5. The CDR3 coding sequence is TGTGCCAGCAGCCTACCAGGGGGTGAAAAACTGTTTTTT. Its translation: CASSLPGGEKLFF.

The V call is TRBV19, the J call TRBJ1-3; no clear D gene. Trimming took off 4 bases at V and 0 bases at J, with 16 bases between the two ends. The CDR3 has 17 residues. Germline CDR1 reads LNHDA; CDR2 reads SQIVND (reference sequence). CDR3 nucleotides: TGTGCCAGTAGTACAAAATTGCCTTGGCGCTCTGGAAACACCATATATTTT. Translation gives CASSTKLPWRSGNTIYF.

The chain recombines TRBV7-3 with TRBJ2-3, with D tentatively TRBD2 (6 bases). Germline values: CDR1 SGHTA, CDR2 FQGTGA. V was pared by 2 bases and J by 4 bases, with 10 bases between. This CDR3 has 14 amino acids. CDR3 sequence (DNA): TGTGCCAGCAGCTTAGACGGGACTTCAGATACGCAGTATTTT. Translation gives CASSLDGTSDTQYF.

The V gene is TRBV4-2, the J gene TRBJ2-4, with D tentatively TRBD2 (6 bases). Germline-derived CDR1 and CDR2 are LGHNA and YNFKEQ. This CDR3 spans 15 amino acids. Between the trimmed V and J ends, which lost 2 bases and 10 bases, there was a span of 18 bases. CDR3 sequence reads: CASSQILLRAGIQYF. The CDR3 bases are TGTGCCAGCAGCCAAATTTTGCTAAGGGCGGGGATTCAGTACTTC.

The chain recombines TRBV13 with TRBJ2-1, with 10 nucleotides matching TRBD1. The CDR3 has 15 amino acids. J lost 6 bases, V lost 5 bases, and 7 bases had no gene match. CDR1 is PRHDT, CDR2 FYEKMQ, per germline (reference sequence). CDR3 sequence: CASSLGQGKGNEQFF. CDR3 nucleotide sequence: TGTGCCAGCAGCCTGGGACAGGGGAAAGGCAATGAGCAGTTCTTC. Together with reference TRBV13 and TRBJ2-1, the CDR3 gives the full variable domain: AAGVIQSPRHLIKEKRETATLKCYPIPRHDTVYWYQQGPGQDPQFLISFYEKMQSDKGSIPDRFSAQQFSDYHSELNMSSLELGDSALYFCASSLGQGKGNEQFFGPGTRLTVL.

The rearrangement links TRBV5-6 to TRBJ2-3, with 7 bases that match TRBD1. Per the germline V gene, CDR1 is SGHDT and CDR2 is YYEEEE. The CDR3 is made up of 15 amino acids. V dropped 5 bases and J dropped 2; count of bases not matched to a gene: 8. In nucleotides, the CDR3 is TGTGCCAGCAGGTCAGGGACAGTGTTCACAGATACGCAGTATTTT. It codes for CASRSGTVFTDTQYF. The variable domain in full, completed from reference TRBV5-6 and TRBJ2-3, reads DAGVTQSPTHLIKTRGQQVTLRCSPKSGHDTVSWYQQALGQGPQFIFQYYEEEERQRGNFPDRFSGHQFPNYSSELNVNALLLGDSALYLCASRSGTVFTDTQYFGPGTRLTVL.

The chain couples TRBV19 to TRBJ2-3; D is uncertain. Germline CDR1 and CDR2: LNHDA and SQIVND (reference sequence). The V gene lost 7 bases and the J gene lost 2 bases, with 10 bases spanning the gap. CDR3 length: 13 residues. The CDR3 reads CASMNWDTDTQYF. CDR3 DNA: TGTGCCAGTATGAACTGGGACACAGATACGCAGTATTTT.

The chain uses TRBV7-8 and TRBJ1-5; D is possibly TRBD1 (6 bases). Germline CDR1 reads SGHVS; CDR2 reads FQNEAQ. The CDR3 extends over 15 amino acids. V shed 5 bases and J shed 3 bases, with 14 bases lying between them. The CDR3 spells CASSAHRVNNQPQHF. DNA of the CDR3: TGTGCCAGCAGCGCCCACAGGGTAAACAATCAGCCCCAGCATTTT. Together with reference TRBV7-8 and TRBJ1-5, the CDR3 gives the full variable domain: GAGVSQSPRYKVAKRGQDVALRCDPISGHVSLFWYQQALGQGPEFLTYFQNEAQLDKSGLPSDRFFAERPEGSVSTLKIQRTQQEDSAVYLCASSAHRVNNQPQHFGDGTRLSIL.

This chain's CDR3 is CASSLGTRADTQYF. In DNA, the CDR3 is TGTGCCAGCAGCCTCGGGACTAGAGCAGATACGCAGTATTTT. This sequence joins TRBV7-9 and TRBJ2-3, with 8 bases fitting TRBD2. CDR3 length equals 14 residues. Trimming at V came to 5 bases and at J to 4 bases, leaving 5 bases not matched to a gene. Germline CDR1 reads SEHNR; CDR2 reads FQNEAQ (reference sequence).

The rearrangement joins TRBV7-9 to TRBJ1-1; 8 bases map to TRBD1. Germline V gene lookup returns CDR1 SEHNR and CDR2 FQNEAQ (reference sequence). CDR3 size: 18 residues. The junction had 15 bases not matched to a gene; V was cut back by 5 bases and J by 1 base. CDR3 in DNA: TGTGCCAGCAGCGATCGCAGGGGGCGTTCTACGGGGAACACTGAAGCTTTCTTT. Translation: CASSDRRGRSTGNTEAFF. Variable domain in full (rest from reference TRBV7-9 and TRBJ1-1): DTGVSQNPRHKITKRGQNVTFRCDPISEHNRLYWYRQTLGQGPEFLTYFQNEAQLEKSRLLSDRFSAERPKGSFSTLEIQRTEQGDSAMYLCASSDRRGRSTGNTEAFFGQGTRLTVV.

This chain uses TRBV7-3 with TRBJ2-3; a possible D gene is TRBD2 (6 bases). The CDR3 loop spans 15 amino acids. The V end was cut by 4 bases, the J end by 3 bases, with 14 bases between. From germline, CDR1 is SGHTA and CDR2 FQGTGA. DNA of the CDR3: TGTGCCAGCAGCTCCACCGGGGGTTATACAGATACGCAGTATTTT. Amino acid sequence: CASSSTGGYTDTQYF.

V usage is TRBV19 and J usage is TRBJ1-5; 10 positions match TRBD1. This CDR3 comprises 15 residues. V was pared by 4 bases and J by 7 bases, with 7 bases of the junction left unmatched. Germline V gene sequence: CDR1 LNHDA, CDR2 SQIVND (reference sequence). CDR3 amino acids: CASSTTGGLSQPQHF. The CDR3 DNA follows: TGTGCCAGTAGTACGACAGGGGGCCTTTCCCAGCCCCAGCATTTT.

The rearrangement joins TRBV5-1 to TRBJ2-2, with a weak D call TRBD2 (5 bases). V was shortened by 7 bases and J by 1 base, with 11 bases between the two germline ends. Per germline, CDR1 SGHRS and CDR2 YFSETQ. The CDR3 runs to 14 residues. CDR3: CASRAGLNTGELFF. As DNA, the CDR3 is TGCGCCAGCCGGGCGGGCCTGAACACCGGGGAGCTGTTTTTT. Supplemented by reference TRBV5-1 and TRBJ2-2, the full variable domain reads KAGVTQTPRYLIKTRGQQVTLSCSPISGHRSVSWYQQTPGQGLQFLFEYFSETQRNKGNFPGRFSGRQFSNSRSEMNVSTLELGDSALYLCASRAGLNTGELFFGEGSRLTVL.

The chain joins TRBV6-6 to TRBJ1-4; D is possibly TRBD1 (6 bases). This CDR3 has 15 residues. Germline assignment: CDR1 MNHNY and CDR2 SVGAGI (reference sequence). V was pared by 1 base and J by 12 bases, with 18 bases between. The CDR3 is CASSYFPGEGKELFF. The CDR3 DNA is TGTGCCAGCAGTTACTTCCCAGGGGAGGGGAAAGAACTGTTTTTT.

The chain couples TRBV18 to TRBJ1-1, with 7 bases matching TRBD1. CDR3 length: 13 amino acids. CDR1 is KGHSH, CDR2 LQKENI, per germline. V shed 4 bases and J 8 bases; nucleotides not matched to a gene: 7. CDR3 nucleotides: TGTGCCAGCTCACGGTCCGGGACAGAGGAAGCTTTCTTT. Translating gives CASSRSGTEEAFF.

On this clone: This same CDR3 is encoded by further DNA sequences in the sample. The chain couples TRBV27 to TRBJ2-3; unclear D gene. Looked up from germline, CDR1 is MNHEY and CDR2 is SMNVEV (reference sequence). This CDR3 region has 14 residues. V was trimmed by 2 bases and J by 0 bases, leaving 6 bases between them. As DNA, the CDR3 is TGTGCCAGCAGTTTAAAACCAAGCACAGATACGCAGTATTTT. It specifies CASSLKPSTDTQYF.

CDR3 bases: TGTGCCAGCAGCAAAGTTAGGAGGGGGCAAAAGTGGTTCTTC. Its protein is CASSKVRRGQKWFF. This chain joins TRBV21-1 and TRBJ2-1; TRBD1 reflects the table's D call only, with no check against the DNA. TRBV21-1 is deemed a pseudogene. CDR3 length equals 14 residues.

The genes are TRBV2 and TRBJ1-1; a weak D match, TRBD1 (5 bases). This CDR3 has 16 amino acids. V gave up 3 bases and J gave up 8 bases, with 22 bases separating them. In germline, CDR1 is SNHLY, CDR2 FYNNEI. Written as DNA, the CDR3 is TGTGCCAGCAGTGAGTCGGGTTTTGCGAGGGGCTTAGAAGCTTTCTTT. Protein product: CASSESGFARGLEAFF.

The chain is built from TRBV7-9 and TRBJ2-2; 7 bases agree with TRBD2. CDR1 and CDR2 from the germline V gene are SEHNR and FQNEAQ (reference sequence). J was trimmed by 0 bases and V by 8 bases; bases with no gene match: 3. This CDR3 spans 14 amino acids. CDR3: CASGTTANTGELFF. The CDR3 coding sequence is TGTGCCAGCGGGACTACAGCGAACACCGGGGAGCTGTTTTTT.

Note on this clone: Its ends do not fully match the called genes, so a read error is possible. The rearrangement uses TRBV7-2 and TRBJ1-1; unclear D gene. The CDR3 spans 14 residues. From germline, CDR1 is SGHTA and CDR2 FQGNSA. The CDR3 DNA reads as TGTGCCAGCAGCTTAGGCAACGAAAACAGTGAAGCTTTCTTT. Its translation is CASSLGNENSEAFF.

The genes are TRBV4-2 and TRBJ2-7; no firm D call. The V gene's germline CDR1 is LGHNA and CDR2 YNFKEQ. V was shortened by 3 bases and J by 4 bases, with 10 bases between the two germline ends. This CDR3 has 13 amino acids. The CDR3 DNA follows: TGTGCCAGCAGCCAGTCCTCCTCATACGAGCAGTACTTC. It yields the protein CASSQSSSYEQYF.

This chain links TRBV25-1 with TRBJ2-5, with D unclear. V was shortened by 6 bases and J by 5 bases, with 7 bases between the two germline ends. The germline CDR1 and CDR2 sequences are MGHDK and SYGVNS. CDR3 length: 11 amino acids. CDR3: CASSLGETQYF. DNA for the CDR3: TGTGCCAGCAGCCTCGGGGAGACCCAGTACTTC.

V gene TRBV5-6 combines with J gene TRBJ2-3; 10 bases are a match to TRBD2. V shed 4 bases and J 3 bases; nucleotides not matched to a gene: 11. Per the germline V gene, CDR1 is SGHDT and CDR2 is YYEEEE. The length of the CDR3 is 17 residues. The DNA of the CDR3 is TGTGCCAGCAGCCCAAGAGGGAGCGGGAGGGATACAGATACGCAGTATTTT. It yields the protein CASSPRGSGRDTDTQYF. The complete variable domain, with remaining parts taken from reference TRBV5-6 and TRBJ2-3, reads DAGVTQSPTHLIKTRGQQVTLRCSPKSGHDTVSWYQQALGQGPQFIFQYYEEEERQRGNFPDRFSGHQFPNYSSELNVNALLLGDSALYLCASSPRGSGRDTDTQYFGPGTRLTVL.

This clone was seen a single time. The chain links TRBV7-9 to TRBJ2-1; 9 positions agree with TRBD2. The CDR3 has 14 amino acids. Per the germline V gene, CDR1 is SEHNR and CDR2 is FQNEAQ (reference sequence). The V gene end was trimmed by 10 bases and the J gene end by 0 bases; junction bases not matched to a gene: 4. CDR3 bases: TGTGCCACCGAGACTAGCGGCTCCTACAATGAGCAGTTCTTC. Protein sequence: CATETSGSYNEQFF. Combining the CDR3 with reference TRBV7-9 and TRBJ2-1 gives the whole variable domain DTGVSQNPRHKITKRGQNVTFRCDPISEHNRLYWYRQTLGQGPEFLTYFQNEAQLEKSRLLSDRFSAERPKGSFSTLEIQRTEQGDSAMYLCATETSGSYNEQFFGPGTRLTVL.

The chain uses TRBV6-5 and TRBJ1-1; D call uncertain. The ends were cut back, 7 bases at V and 5 bases at J, with 14 bases in the middle. The CDR3 is made up of 13 amino acids. CDR1 and CDR2 (germline): MNHEY, SVGAGI. CDR3 protein: CASNTGEVTEAFF. In DNA, the CDR3 is TGTGCCAGCAACACGGGAGAGGTAACTGAAGCTTTCTTT.